This T cell receptor (beta chain) appears in the sequencing data of a study of cytomegalovirus exposure and HLA in healthy donors. Findings and limits, study-wide: The classifier, whose performance was assessed in both the original and validation cohorts, reportedly diagnosed cytomegalovirus status with high specificity and sensitivity.

Points on this clone: The antigen remains unidentified.

The assay was immunoSEQ multiplex PCR, and TCRdb's table has in-frame clones only and misses some. The sample has 120,000 to 150,000 clones; 70% to 90% are singletons. The donors were members of the approximately 120-subject validation cohort (separate from the approximately 670-subject first cohort). Germline loops: CDR1 MNHNS, CDR2 SASEGT. CDR3 size: 15 residues. V was pared by 5 bases and J by 7 bases, with 11 bases of the junction left unmatched. The rearrangement uses TRBV6-1 and TRBJ2-1; 7 nucleotides match TRBD2. This receptor was taken from a woman aged 18 to 35 in good health and CMV-seropositive. Material: PBMCs. CDR3 in DNA: TGTGCCAGCAGTCCTAAGACTAGCAATAGTAATGAGCAGTTCTTC. Protein: CASSPKTSNSNEQFF.